The present entry profiles one T cell receptor (beta chain) with its context. Original analysis: Counts of nucleated cells, estimated from reference gene primer amplification, were obtained. The table came from immunoSEQ multiplex PCR; TCRdb's copy has only in-frame clones and leaves some out. V and J calls and clone size are as listed in that table; D and trimming were resolved from the DNA. The sample carries approximately 210,000 clones, 83% recorded once. These data come from a study of blood T cell repertoires in COVID-19. Study-level information: The analysed material was cDNA or gDNA that came from T cells, B-cell-depleted T cells, or PBMCs.

Germline V lookup: CDR1 GTSNPN, CDR2 SVGIG (reference sequence). The CDR3 is 11 residues long. The V segment lost 2 bases and the J segment 6 bases; nucleotides outside the gene matches: 0. This clonotype was sampled from a woman aged 40 to 50 with active or convalescent COVID-19. Sequencing was performed on peripheral blood. V gene TRBV30 combines with J gene TRBJ1-2, with 7 bases that match TRBD1. CDR3 bases: TGTGCCTGGAGTAGGGGGCATGGCTACACCTTC. It specifies CAWSRGHGYTF.